These T cell receptor beta chains were read from a single sample in a study of shared clonotypes between healthy human individuals. Clones were read by immunoSEQ multiplex PCR, and TCRdb kept only the in-frame ones, dropping some. The sample includes about 680,000 clones, approximately 90% of them seen just once. The sample taken for sequencing was naive CD8+ T cells sorted from blood. The receptors were sampled from a man younger than 40 in good health. Both conserved end residues are trimmed from each CDR3.

j_gene,v_gene,CDR3aa
TRBJ1-2,TRBV7-9,ASSLSRHYDGYT
TRBJ2-1,TRBV7-9,ASSPHLAGVDNEQF
TRBJ2-7,TRBV5-1,ATRSGNGASEQY
TRBJ2-3,TRBV2,ASKEGLAGVDTQY
TRBJ2-7,TRBV5-4,ASSKITLQREIVYEQY
TRBJ1-2,TRBV9,ASSVYPPQGAGGYT
TRBJ2-7,TRBV5-6,ASSPGTSEYEQY
TRBJ2-3,TRBV11-2,ASSLTVGALYPGDTQY
TRBJ2-3,TRBV11-3,ASSLAGTPDTQY
TRBJ2-7,TRBV10-3,AIGDSGTSYEQY
TRBJ2-7,TRBV18,ASSPERADEQY
TRBJ1-2,TRBV4-3,ASSLTGGGYGYT
TRBJ2-2,TRBV5-5,ASSLTTGTGELF
TRBJ2-2,TRBV6-1,ASSGRLAGGSGELF
TRBJ1-4,TRBV10-1,ASSESRGQGNEKLF
TRBJ2-7,TRBV29-1,SVVGTGDEQY
TRBJ1-2,TRBV9,ASSPPRGGGYT
TRBJ1-2,TRBV9,ASSGPGYT
TRBJ2-5,TRBV4-1,ASSQDLTPQETQY
TRBJ2-7,TRBV6-5,ASSYSSAYEQY
TRBJ1-1,TRBV6-5,ASSYSMGAYTEAF
TRBJ2-3,TRBV27,ASSGRAVDTQY
TRBJ2-2,TRBV27,ASSFYGPNTGELF
TRBJ2-1,TRBV27,ASSLVWQGREQF
TRBJ2-1,TRBV2,ASSGGLAKSSYNEQF
TRBJ2-1,TRBV14,ASSRHSPAGFYNEQF
TRBJ2-5,TRBV4-3,ASSQDTGETQY
TRBJ2-1,TRBV27,ASSLVAGGPNEQF
TRBJ2-7,TRBV13,ASSNGRGYEQY
TRBJ2-5,TRBV6-5,ASSYSGQAKTQY
TRBJ2-3,TRBV10-1,ASRGDSYTQY
TRBJ1-2,TRBV19,ASSIDWVTTNYGYT
TRBJ1-2,TRBV7-9,ASSLDSYGYT
TRBJ1-5,TRBV28,ASSLTPVSGRNQPQH
TRBJ2-3,TRBV9,ASSDGPADTQY
TRBJ2-1,TRBV10-3,AIKAGSSYNEQF
TRBJ2-2,TRBV11-2,ASSSYRDLPTGELF
TRBJ2-3,TRBV7-9,ASTEPVEASGTRTDTQY
TRBJ2-1,TRBV29-1,SVLRVNGGSEQF
TRBJ2-7,TRBV7-9,ASSLDRRGRYEQY
TRBJ2-1,TRBV6-6,ASSSGRTHNEQF
TRBJ2-5,TRBV2,ASSEASGVRTQETQY
TRBJ2-7,TRBV9,ASSGTSGPYEQY
TRBJ2-3,TRBV6-1,ASNDGTDTQY